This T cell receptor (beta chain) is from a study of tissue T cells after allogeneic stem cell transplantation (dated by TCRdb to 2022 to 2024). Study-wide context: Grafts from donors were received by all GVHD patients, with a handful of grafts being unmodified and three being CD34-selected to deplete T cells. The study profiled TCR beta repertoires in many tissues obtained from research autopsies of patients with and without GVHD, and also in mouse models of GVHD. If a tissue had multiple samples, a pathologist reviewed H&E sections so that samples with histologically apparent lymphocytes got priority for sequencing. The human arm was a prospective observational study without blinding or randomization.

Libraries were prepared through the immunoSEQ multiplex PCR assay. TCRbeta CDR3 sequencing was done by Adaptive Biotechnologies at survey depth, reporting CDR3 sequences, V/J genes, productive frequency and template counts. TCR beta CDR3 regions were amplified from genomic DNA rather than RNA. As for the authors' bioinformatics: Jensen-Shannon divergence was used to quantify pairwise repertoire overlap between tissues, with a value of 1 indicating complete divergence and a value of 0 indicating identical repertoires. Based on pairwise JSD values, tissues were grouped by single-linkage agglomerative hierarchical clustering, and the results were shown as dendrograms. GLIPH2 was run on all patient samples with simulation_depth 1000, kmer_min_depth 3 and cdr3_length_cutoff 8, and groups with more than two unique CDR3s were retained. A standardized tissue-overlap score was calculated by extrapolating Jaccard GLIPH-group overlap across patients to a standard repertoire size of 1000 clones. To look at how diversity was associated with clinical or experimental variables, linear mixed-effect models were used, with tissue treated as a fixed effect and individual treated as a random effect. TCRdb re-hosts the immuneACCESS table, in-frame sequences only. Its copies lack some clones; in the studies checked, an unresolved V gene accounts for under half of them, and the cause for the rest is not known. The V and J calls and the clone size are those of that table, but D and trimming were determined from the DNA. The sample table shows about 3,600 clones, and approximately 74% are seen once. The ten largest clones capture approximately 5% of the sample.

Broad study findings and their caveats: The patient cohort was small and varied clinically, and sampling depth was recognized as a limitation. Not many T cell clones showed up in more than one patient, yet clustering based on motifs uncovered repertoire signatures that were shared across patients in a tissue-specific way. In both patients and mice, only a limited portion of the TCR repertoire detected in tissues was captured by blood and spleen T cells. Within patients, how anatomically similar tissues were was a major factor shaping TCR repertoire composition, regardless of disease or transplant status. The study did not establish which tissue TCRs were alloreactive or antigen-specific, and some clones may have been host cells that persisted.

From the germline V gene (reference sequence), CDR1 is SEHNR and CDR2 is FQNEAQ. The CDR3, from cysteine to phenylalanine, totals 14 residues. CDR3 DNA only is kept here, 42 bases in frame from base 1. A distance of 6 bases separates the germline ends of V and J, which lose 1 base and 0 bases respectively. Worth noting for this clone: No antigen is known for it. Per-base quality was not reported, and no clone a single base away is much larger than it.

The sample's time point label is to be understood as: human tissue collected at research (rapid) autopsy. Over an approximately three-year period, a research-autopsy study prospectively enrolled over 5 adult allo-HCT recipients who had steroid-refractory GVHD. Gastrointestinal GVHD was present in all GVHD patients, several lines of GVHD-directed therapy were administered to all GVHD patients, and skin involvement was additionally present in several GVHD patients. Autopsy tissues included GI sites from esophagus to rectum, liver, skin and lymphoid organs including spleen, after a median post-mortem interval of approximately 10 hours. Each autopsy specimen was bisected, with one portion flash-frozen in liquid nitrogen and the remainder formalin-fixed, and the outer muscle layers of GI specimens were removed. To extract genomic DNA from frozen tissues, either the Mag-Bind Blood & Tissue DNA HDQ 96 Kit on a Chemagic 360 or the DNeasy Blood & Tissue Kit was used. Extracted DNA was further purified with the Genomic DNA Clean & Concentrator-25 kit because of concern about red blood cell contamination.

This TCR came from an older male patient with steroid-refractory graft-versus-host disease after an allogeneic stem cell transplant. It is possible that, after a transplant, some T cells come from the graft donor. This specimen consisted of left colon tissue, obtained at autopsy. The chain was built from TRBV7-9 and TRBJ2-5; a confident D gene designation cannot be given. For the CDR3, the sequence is CASSLVRNQETQYF. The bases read TGTGCCAGCAGCTTAGTTAGGAACCAAGAGACCCAGTACTTC.